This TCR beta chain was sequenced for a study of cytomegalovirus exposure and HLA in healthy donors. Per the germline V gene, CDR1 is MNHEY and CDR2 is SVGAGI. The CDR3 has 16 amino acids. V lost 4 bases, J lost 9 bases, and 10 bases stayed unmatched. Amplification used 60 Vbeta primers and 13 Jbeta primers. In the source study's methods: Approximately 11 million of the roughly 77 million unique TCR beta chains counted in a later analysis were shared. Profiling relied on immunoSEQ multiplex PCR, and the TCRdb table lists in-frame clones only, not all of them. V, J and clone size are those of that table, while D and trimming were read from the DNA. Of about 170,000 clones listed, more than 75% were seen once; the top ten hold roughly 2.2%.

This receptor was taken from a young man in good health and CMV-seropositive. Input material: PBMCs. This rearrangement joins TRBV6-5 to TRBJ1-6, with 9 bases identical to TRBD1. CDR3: CASSSRRDRAGSPLHF. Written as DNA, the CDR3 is TGTGCCAGCAGTTCCCGAAGGGACAGGGCAGGTTCACCCCTCCACTTT.